This T cell receptor (beta chain) was sequenced in a study of cytomegalovirus exposure and HLA in healthy donors. A remark on this clone: Its antigen remains unidentified.

Regarding the study as a whole: An Asian-associated ancestry cluster reportedly showed fewer N-insertions than the roughly 670-donor mean in a later analysis. In an earlier analysis, about 87% or about 30%: the productive usage of most TCR beta V segments. Common viral pathogens (according to a later analysis) appeared linked to several of the most significant clusters.

With 60 Vbeta and 13 Jbeta primers, the PCR was carried out. Measured with immunoSEQ multiplex PCR; TCRdb has only the in-frame clones, and not every one. In the table there are some 150,000 clones, roughly 76% of which are singletons. J gave up 0 bases and V 5 bases, and 5 bases lay outside the gene matches. The CDR3 covers 15 residues. The germline V gene has CDR1 SGDLS and CDR2 YYNGEE. In nominal health when sampled, donors likely had unrecorded immune exposures nonetheless. The rearrangement joins TRBV9 to TRBJ2-1; 7 bases align to TRBD2. Sequenced sample: PBMCs. The TCR sequence derives from a woman aged 45-60 years in good health and CMV-seronegative. The CDR3 spells CASSSGGSSYNEQFF. Written as DNA, the CDR3 is TGTGCCAGCAGTTCGGGGGGAAGCTCCTACAATGAGCAGTTCTTC.